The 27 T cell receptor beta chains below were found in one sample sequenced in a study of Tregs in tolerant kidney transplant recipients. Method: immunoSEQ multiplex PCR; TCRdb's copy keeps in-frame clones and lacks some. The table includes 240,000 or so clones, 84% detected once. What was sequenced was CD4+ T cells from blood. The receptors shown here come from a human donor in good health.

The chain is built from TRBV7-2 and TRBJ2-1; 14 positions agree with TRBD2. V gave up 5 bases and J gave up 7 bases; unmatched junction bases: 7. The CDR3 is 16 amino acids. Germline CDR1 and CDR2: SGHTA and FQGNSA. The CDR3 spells CASSPVGTSGRNEQFF. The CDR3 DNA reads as TGTGCCAGCAGCCCTGTCGGGACTAGCGGGAGAAATGAGCAGTTCTTC.

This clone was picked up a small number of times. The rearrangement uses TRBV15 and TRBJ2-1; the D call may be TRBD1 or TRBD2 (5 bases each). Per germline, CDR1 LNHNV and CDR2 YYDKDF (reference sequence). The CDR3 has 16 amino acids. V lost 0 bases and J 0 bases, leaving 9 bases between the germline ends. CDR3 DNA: TGTGCCACCAGCAGAGATGGGGGTAGCTCCTACAATGAGCAGTTCTTC. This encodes CATSRDGGSSYNEQFF.

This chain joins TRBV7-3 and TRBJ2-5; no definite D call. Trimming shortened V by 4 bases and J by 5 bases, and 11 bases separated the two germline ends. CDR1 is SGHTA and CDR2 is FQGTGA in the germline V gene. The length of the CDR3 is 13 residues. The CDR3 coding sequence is TGTGCCAGCAGCTCCGGGTCGACGGAGACCCAGTACTTC. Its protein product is CASSSGSTETQYF. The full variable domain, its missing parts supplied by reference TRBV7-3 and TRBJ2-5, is GAGVSQTPSNKVTEKGKYVELRCDPISGHTALYWYRQSLGQGPEFLIYFQGTGAADDSGLPNDRFFAVRPEGSVSTLKIQRTERGDSAVYLCASSSGSTETQYFGPGTRLLVL.

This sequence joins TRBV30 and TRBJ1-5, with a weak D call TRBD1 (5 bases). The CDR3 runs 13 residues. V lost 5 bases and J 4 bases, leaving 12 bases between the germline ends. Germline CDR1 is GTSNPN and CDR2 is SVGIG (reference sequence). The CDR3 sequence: CAWGTELNQPQHF. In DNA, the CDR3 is TGTGCCTGGGGGACGGAACTTAATCAGCCCCAGCATTTT.

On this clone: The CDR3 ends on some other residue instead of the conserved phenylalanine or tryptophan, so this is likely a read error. CDR3 nucleotide sequence: TGTGCCAGCAGCTCCCCGGAAGTCGGGGAGCTGTTTCTT. Protein sequence: CASSSPEVGELFL. This sequence joins TRBV5-4 and TRBJ2-2; D is undetermined. The CDR3 covers 13 residues. Per germline, CDR1 SGHNT and CDR2 YYREEE (reference sequence). V was cut by 3 bases and J by 7 bases, with 10 bases left in between.

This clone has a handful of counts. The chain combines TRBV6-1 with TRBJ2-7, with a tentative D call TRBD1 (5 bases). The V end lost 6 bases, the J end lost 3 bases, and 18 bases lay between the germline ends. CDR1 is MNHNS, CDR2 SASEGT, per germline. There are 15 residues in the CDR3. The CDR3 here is CASRSGSLGFYEQYF. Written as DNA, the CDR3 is TGTGCCAGCAGATCAGGGTCCCTAGGTTTCTACGAGCAGTACTTC.

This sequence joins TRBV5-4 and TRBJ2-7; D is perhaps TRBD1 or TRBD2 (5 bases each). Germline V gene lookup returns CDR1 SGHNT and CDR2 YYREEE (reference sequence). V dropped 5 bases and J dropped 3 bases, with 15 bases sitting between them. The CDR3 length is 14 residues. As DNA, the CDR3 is TGTGCCAGCAGGTCCAGGGACCCCGGCTACGAGCAGTACTTC. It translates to CASRSRDPGYEQYF.

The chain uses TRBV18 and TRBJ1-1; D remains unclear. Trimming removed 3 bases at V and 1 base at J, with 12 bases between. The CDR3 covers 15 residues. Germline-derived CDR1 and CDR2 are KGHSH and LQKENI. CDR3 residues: CASSPPSRSNTEAFF. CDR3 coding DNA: TGTGCCAGCTCACCCCCCTCTAGATCGAACACTGAAGCTTTCTTT. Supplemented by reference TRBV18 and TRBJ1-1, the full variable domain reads NAGVMQNPRHLVRRRGQEARLRCSPMKGHSHVYWYRQLPEEGLKFMVYLQKENIIDESGMPKERFSAEFPKEGPSILRIQQVVRGDSAAYFCASSPPSRSNTEAFFGQGTRLTVV.

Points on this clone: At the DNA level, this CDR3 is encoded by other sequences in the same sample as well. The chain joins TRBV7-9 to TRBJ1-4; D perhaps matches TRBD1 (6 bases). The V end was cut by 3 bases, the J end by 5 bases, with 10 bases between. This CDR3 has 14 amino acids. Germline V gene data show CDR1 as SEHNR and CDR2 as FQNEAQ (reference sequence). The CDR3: CASSLGGGNEKLFF. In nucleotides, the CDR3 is TGTGCCAGCAGCTTGGGAGGGGGAAATGAAAAACTGTTTTTT.

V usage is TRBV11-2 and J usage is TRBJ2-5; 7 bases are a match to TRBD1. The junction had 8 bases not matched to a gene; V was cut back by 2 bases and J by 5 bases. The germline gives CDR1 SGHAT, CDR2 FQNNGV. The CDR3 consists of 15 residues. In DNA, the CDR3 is TGTGCCAGCAGCTTAACCACGACAGGGCGGGAGACCCAGTACTTC. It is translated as CASSLTTTGRETQYF. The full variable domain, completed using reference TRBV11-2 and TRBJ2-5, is EAGVAQSPRYKIIEKRQSVAFWCNPISGHATLYWYQQILGQGPKLLIQFQNNGVVDDSQLPKDRFSAERLKGVDSTLKIQPAKLEDSAVYLCASSLTTTGRETQYFGPGTRLLVL.

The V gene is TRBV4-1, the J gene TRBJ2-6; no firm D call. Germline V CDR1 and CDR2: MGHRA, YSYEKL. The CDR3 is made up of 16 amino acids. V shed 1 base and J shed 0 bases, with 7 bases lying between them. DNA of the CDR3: TGCGCCAGCAGCCAAGGTCGGAGCTCTGGGGCCAACGTCCTGACTTTC. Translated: CASSQGRSSGANVLTF.

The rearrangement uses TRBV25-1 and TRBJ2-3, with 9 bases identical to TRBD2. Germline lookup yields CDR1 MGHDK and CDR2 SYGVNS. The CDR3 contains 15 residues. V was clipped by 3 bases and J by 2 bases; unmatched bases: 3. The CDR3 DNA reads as TGTGCCAGCAGTGATTTAGCGGGAGCCACAGATACGCAGTATTTT. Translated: CASSDLAGATDTQYF.

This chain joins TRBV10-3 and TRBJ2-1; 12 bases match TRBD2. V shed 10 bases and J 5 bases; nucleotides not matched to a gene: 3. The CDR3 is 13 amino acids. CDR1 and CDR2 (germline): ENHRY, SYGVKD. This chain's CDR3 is CATGLAGNNEQFF. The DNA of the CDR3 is TGTGCCACCGGACTAGCGGGAAACAATGAGCAGTTCTTC.

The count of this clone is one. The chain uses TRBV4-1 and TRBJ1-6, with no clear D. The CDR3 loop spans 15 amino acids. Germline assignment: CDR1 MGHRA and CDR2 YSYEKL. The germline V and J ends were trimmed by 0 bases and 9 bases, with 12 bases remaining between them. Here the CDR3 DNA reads TGCGCCAGCAGCCAAGACCGGGCGGCGGGTTCACCCCTCCACTTT. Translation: CASSQDRAAGSPLHF.

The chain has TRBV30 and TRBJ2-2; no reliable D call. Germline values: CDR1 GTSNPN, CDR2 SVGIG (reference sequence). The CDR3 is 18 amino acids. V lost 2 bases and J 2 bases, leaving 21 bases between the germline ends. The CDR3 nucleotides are TGTGCCTGGAGTTATCGCTACGGGCGAGATTTCAACACCGGGGAGCTGTTTTTT. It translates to CAWSYRYGRDFNTGELFF. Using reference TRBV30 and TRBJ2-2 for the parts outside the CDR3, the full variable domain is SQTIHQWPATLVQPVGSPLSLECTVEGTSNPNLYWYRQAAGRGLQLLFYSVGIGQISSEVPQNLSASRPQDRQFILSSKKLLLSDSGFYLCAWSYRYGRDFNTGELFFGEGSRLTVL.

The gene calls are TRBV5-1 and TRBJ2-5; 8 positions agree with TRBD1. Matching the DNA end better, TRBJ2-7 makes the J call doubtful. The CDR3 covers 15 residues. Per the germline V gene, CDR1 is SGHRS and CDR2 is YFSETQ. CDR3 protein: CASSPAPGQEDEQYF. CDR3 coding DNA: TGCGCCAGCAGTCCCGCCCCGGGACAGGAAGACGAGCAGTACTTC.

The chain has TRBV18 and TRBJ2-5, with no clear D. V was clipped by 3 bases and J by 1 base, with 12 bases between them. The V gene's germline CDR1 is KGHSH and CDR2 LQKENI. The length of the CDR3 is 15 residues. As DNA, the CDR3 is TGTGCCAGCTCACCTCTCGCTCAGTCCCAAGAGACCCAGTACTTC. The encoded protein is CASSPLAQSQETQYF.

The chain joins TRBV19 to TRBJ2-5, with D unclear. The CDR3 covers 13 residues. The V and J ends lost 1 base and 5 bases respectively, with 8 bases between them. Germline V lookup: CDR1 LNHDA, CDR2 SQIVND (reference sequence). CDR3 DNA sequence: TGTGCCAGTAGTATAGGGCGCGGCGAGACCCAGTACTTC. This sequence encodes CASSIGRGETQYF.

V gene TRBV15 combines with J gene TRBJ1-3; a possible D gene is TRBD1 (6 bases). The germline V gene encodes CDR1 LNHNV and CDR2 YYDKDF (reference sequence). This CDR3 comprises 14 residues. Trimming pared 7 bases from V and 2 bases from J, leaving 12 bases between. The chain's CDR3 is CATTLQGTGNTIYF. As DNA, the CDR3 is TGTGCCACCACCCTACAGGGAACTGGAAACACCATATATTTT.

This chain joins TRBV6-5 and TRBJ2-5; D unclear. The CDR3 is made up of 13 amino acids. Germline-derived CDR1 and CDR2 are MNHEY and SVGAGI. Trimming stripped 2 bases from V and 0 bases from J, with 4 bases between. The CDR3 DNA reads TGTGCCAGCAGTTACCAGGACCAAGAGACCCAGTACTTC. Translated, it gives CASSYQDQETQYF.

DNA of the CDR3: TGTGCCAGTAGTAGCCGCCTGGGGACTAGCGGGAGGCTGGAGACCCAGTACTTC. Residues: CASSSRLGTSGRLETQYF. The V gene is TRBV19, the J gene TRBJ2-5; 15 nucleotides match TRBD2. The CDR3 contains 18 residues. In germline, CDR1 is LNHDA, CDR2 SQIVND (reference sequence). V gave up 4 bases and J gave up 5 bases; unmatched junction bases: 11.

CDR3 residues: CASSVDNRGSQPQHF. CDR3 sequence (DNA): TGTGCCAGCAGCGTAGACAACCGGGGGAGTCAGCCCCAGCATTTT. The chain joins TRBV6-5 to TRBJ1-5, with D possibly TRBD1 on 5 matching bases. The CDR3 is 15 amino acids. Trimming cost V 6 bases and J 6 bases, with 18 bases left between them. Germline V lookup: CDR1 MNHEY, CDR2 SVGAGI.

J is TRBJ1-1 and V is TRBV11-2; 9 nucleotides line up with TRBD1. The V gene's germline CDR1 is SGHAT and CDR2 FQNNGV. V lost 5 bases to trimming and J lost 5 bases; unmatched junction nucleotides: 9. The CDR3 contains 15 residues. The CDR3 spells CASSTNRGRVTEAFF. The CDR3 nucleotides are TGTGCCAGCAGCACAAACAGGGGGCGCGTAACTGAAGCTTTCTTT.

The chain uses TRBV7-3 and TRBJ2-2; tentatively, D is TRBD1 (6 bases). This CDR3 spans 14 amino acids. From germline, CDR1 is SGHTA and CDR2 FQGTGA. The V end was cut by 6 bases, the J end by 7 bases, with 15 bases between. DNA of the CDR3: TGTGCCAGCAGACGGACAGAGTCGGTCGGGGAGCTGTTTTTT. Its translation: CASRRTESVGELFF.

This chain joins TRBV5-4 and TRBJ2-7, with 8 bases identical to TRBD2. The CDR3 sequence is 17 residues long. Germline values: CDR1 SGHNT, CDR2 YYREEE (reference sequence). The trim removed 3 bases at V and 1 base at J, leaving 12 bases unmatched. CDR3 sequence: CASSYDLSGSASYEQYF. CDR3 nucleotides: TGTGCCAGCAGCTACGACCTCAGCGGGAGTGCGTCCTACGAGCAGTACTTC.

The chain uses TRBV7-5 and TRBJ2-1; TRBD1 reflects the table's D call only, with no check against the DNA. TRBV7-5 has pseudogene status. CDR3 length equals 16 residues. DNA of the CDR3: TGTGCCAGAAGCTTAGCCGAGGGACAGGGGAACAATGAGCAGTTCTTC. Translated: CARSLAEGQGNNEQFF.

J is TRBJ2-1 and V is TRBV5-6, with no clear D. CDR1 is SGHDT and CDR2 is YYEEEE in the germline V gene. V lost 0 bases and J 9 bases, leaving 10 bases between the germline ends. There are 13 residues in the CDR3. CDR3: CASSLAQVSEQFF. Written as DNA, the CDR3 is TGTGCCAGCAGCTTGGCCCAGGTTTCTGAGCAGTTCTTC.